This TCR beta chain is drawn from a study of T cell responses to AZD1222 COVID-19 vaccine. Regarding the study as a whole: Epitopes outside B.1.351 and B.1.1.7 mutated regions reportedly drew nearly half of spike TCRs. Donors in the cohort were predominantly white British and more often female, and clonal diversity was possibly underestimated.

CDR1 and CDR2 (germline): SGHAT, FQNNGV. This CDR3 contains 15 residues. The V end was cut by 5 bases, the J end by 5 bases, with 15 bases between. Second-dose timings of about 4 or about 12 weeks were pooled. As regards this clone: Its antigen is currently unknown.

Repertoires were generated with immunoSEQ multiplex PCR, while TCRdb's copy carries only in-frame clones and drops some. This repertoire shows more than 80,000 clones, over 75% found once; its top ten account for over 2%. The sequencing used peripheral blood, collected 28 days after the second AZD1222 dose. V usage is TRBV11-2 and J usage is TRBJ1-4; D may be TRBD1 (5 bases). The clonotype comes from an adult who received the AZD1222 COVID-19 vaccine. In DNA, the CDR3 is TGTGCCAGCAGCCCGCCTCACCGGGACAATGAAAAACTGTTTTTT. Protein: CASSPPHRDNEKLFF.